This TCR beta chain appears in the sequencing data of a study of blood T cell repertoires in COVID-19. Study overall: Samples representing acute and convalescent COVID-19 were sourced from the United States, Italy and Spain. T cells, B-cell-depleted T cells, or PBMCs provided the cDNA or gDNA that served as material.

The repertoire was sequenced with immunoSEQ multiplex PCR; TCRdb's copy has only in-frame clones and lacks some. The data show a few hundred thousand clones, about nine tenths seen once. The receptor was isolated from a man aged 35 to 55 who had recovered from COVID-19. The sample consisted of peripheral blood.

The CDR3 loop is CAISESKRSELAGNTIYF. CDR3 in DNA: TGTGCCATCAGTGAGTCGAAGAGATCGGAGCTGGCTGGAAACACCATATATTTT. The V call is TRBV10-3, the J call TRBJ1-3, with unresolved D. Looked up from germline, CDR1 is ENHRY and CDR2 is SYGVKD. The CDR3 is made up of 18 amino acids. V gave up 0 bases and J gave up 2 bases, with 17 bases separating them.